Following are 8 T cell receptor beta chains from one sample sequenced in a study of CD8 T cells in ankylosing spondylitis. TCRdb reanalysed the 5' RACE reads using MiXCR and keeps one entry per CDR3 protein. The profile shows some 63,000 distinct CDR3 sequences, around 6.5% of them singletons. The sample consisted of synovial fluid, either unsorted or a sorted T cell fraction (not recorded which). The source of these receptors is a male donor with ankylosing spondylitis.

This clonotype has ten or more counts. The chain recombines TRBV15 with TRBJ2-2, with a tentative D call TRBD1 (5 bases). Germline V gene sequence: CDR1 LNHNV, CDR2 YYDKDF (reference sequence). The CDR3 is made up of 16 amino acids. Trimming took 1 base from V and 2 from J, leaving 11 bases between them. CDR3 bases: TGTGCCACCAGCAGAGGGTCACAGGCCAACACCGGGGAGCTGTTTTTT. Residues: CATSRGSQANTGELFF.

This clonotype was seen repeatedly, ten times or more. V gene TRBV25-1 combines with J gene TRBJ2-7; weak D call: TRBD1 (6 bases). Germline lookup yields CDR1 MGHDK and CDR2 SYGVNS. V was trimmed by 3 bases and J by 4 bases, leaving 16 bases between them. The CDR3 is 15 residues long. DNA of the CDR3: TGTGCCAGCAGTGATCCAGGGGTCCGGAATTACGAGCAGTACTTC. This gives the protein CASSDPGVRNYEQYF.

This clonotype was counted many times. The V and J genes are TRBV18 and TRBJ1-1, with 7 bases identical to TRBD1. CDR1 is KGHSH and CDR2 is LQKENI in the germline V gene. The trim removed 3 bases at V and 1 base at J, leaving 5 bases unmatched. This CDR3 has 15 amino acids. DNA of the CDR3: TGTGCCAGCTCACCTATGGGACAGCAGAACACTGAAGCTTTCTTT. The encoded protein is CASSPMGQQNTEAFF.

This clonotype was observed at least ten times. The V and J genes are TRBV10-2 and TRBJ2-7; 8 bases align to TRBD2. CDR1 and CDR2 (germline): WSHSY, SAAADI. The CDR3 has 14 residues. The V and J ends lost 5 bases and 3 bases, in that order; junction bases with no gene match: 6. CDR3 coding DNA: TGCGCCAGCAGTTTAGCGGGACCGAACTACGAGCAGTACTTC. Translation: CASSLAGPNYEQYF.

This clonotype occurred many times. The CDR3 sequence is CASSFGTGGENEQFF. Here the CDR3 DNA reads TGTGCCAGCAGCTTCGGGACAGGGGGCGAGAATGAGCAGTTCTTC. This chain links TRBV7-8 with TRBJ2-1, with 12 bases that match TRBD1. This CDR3 spans 15 amino acids. The junction had 4 bases not matched to a gene; V was cut back by 3 bases and J by 7 bases. Germline CDR1 SGHVS, CDR2 FQNEAQ. Full variable domain (missing parts from reference TRBV7-8 and TRBJ2-1): GAGVSQSPRYKVAKRGQDVALRCDPISGHVSLFWYQQALGQGPEFLTYFQNEAQLDKSGLPSDRFFAERPEGSVSTLKIQRTQQEDSAVYLCASSFGTGGENEQFFGPGTRLTVL.

This clonotype qualifies as medium-sized. This chain uses TRBV19 with TRBJ2-1; D not resolved. Trimming pared 1 base from V and 4 bases from J, leaving 8 bases between. This CDR3 comprises 14 residues. In germline, CDR1 is LNHDA, CDR2 SQIVND (reference sequence). This CDR3 is CASSIVEGYNEQFF. CDR3 in DNA: TGTGCCAGTAGTATAGTGGAAGGTTACAATGAGCAGTTCTTC.

This clonotype was recorded at least ten times. The gene calls are TRBV5-1 and TRBJ1-5; D might be TRBD1 (5 bases). The CDR3 runs to 15 residues. Per the germline V gene, CDR1 is SGHRS and CDR2 is YFSETQ. V was pared by 2 bases and J by 0 bases, with 9 bases between. CDR3 DNA sequence: TGCGCCAGCAGCTTAGGCGGGGCTAGCAATCAGCCCCAGCATTTT. It is translated as CASSLGGASNQPQHF.

The rearrangement uses TRBV3-1 and TRBJ2-7, with D perhaps being TRBD1 or TRBD2 (5 bases each). The CDR3 contains 15 residues. V was pared by 4 bases and J by 3 bases, with 16 bases between. Germline-derived CDR1 and CDR2 are LGHDT and YNNKEL (reference sequence). The CDR3 DNA reads TGTGCCAGCAGCCCGGAACCGGGACCGTACTACGAGCAGTACTTC. Protein product: CASSPEPGPYYEQYF.